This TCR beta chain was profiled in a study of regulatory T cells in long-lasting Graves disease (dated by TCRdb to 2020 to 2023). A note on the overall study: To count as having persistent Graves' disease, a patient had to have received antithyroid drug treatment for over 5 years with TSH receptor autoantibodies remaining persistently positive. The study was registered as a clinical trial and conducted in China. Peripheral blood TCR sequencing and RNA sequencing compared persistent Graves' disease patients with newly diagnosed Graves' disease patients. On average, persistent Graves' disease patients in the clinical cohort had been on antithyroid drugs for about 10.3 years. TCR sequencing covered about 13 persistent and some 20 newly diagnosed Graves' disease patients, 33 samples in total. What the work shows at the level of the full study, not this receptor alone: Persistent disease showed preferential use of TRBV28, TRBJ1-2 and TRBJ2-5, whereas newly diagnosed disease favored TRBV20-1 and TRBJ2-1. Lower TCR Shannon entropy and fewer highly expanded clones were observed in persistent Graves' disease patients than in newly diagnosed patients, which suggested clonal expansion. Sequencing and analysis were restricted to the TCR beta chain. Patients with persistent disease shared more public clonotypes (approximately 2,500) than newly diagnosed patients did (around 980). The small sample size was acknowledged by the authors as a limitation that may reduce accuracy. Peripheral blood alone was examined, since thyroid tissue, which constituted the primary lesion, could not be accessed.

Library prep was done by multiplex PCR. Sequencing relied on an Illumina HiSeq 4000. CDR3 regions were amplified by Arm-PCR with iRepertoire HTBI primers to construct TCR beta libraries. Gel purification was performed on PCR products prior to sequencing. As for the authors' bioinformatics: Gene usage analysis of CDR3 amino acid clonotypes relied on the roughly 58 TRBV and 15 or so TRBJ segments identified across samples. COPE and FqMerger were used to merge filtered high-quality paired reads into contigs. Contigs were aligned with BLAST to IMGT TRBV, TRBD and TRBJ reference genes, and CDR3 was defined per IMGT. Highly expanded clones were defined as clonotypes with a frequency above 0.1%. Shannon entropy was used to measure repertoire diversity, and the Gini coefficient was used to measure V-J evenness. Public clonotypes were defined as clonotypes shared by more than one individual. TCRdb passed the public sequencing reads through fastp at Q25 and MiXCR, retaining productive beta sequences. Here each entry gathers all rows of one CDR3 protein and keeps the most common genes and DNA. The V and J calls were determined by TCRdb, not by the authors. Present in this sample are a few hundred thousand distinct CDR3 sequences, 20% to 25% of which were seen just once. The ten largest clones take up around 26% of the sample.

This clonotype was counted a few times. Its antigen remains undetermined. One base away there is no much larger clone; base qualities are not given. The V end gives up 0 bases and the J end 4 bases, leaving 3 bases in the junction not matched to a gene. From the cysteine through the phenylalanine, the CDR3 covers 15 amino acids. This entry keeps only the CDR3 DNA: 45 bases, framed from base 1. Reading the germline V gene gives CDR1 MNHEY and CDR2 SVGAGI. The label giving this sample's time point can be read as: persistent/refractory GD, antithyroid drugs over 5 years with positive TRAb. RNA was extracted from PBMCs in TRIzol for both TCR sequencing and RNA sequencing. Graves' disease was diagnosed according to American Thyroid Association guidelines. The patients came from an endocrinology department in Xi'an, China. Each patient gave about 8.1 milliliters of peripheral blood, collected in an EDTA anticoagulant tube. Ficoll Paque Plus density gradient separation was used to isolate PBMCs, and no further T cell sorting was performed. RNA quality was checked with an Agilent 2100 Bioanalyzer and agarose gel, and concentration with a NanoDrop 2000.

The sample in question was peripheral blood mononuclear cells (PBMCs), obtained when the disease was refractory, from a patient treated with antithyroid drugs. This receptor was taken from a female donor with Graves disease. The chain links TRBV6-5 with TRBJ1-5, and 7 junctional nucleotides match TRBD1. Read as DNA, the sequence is TGTGCCAGCAGTTACTCGGTCAGGGGGAATCAGCCCCAGCATTTT. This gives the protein CASSYSVRGNQPQHF.